This T cell receptor beta chain was sequenced in a study of blood T cell repertoires in COVID-19. About the research overall: COVID-19 samples collected from the United States, Italy and Spain covered acute and convalescent phases. Nucleic acid was either cDNA or gDNA, and it came from T cells, B-cell-depleted T cells, or PBMCs.

V lost 2 bases and J lost 0; bases outside the gene matches: 1. CDR1 MNHEY and CDR2 SVGAGI come from the germline V gene. The CDR3 has 15 amino acids. As handled by the study authors: Estimated nucleated cell counts came from reference gene primer amplification. Libraries were prepared by immunoSEQ multiplex PCR; TCRdb keeps only in-frame clonotypes and omits some of them. That table gives V, J and clone size, and the DNA gave D and trimming. The table includes about 120,000 clones, 80% to 90% detected once. The chain is built from TRBV6-5 and TRBJ2-1; 7 nucleotides match TRBD1. Sequencing input: peripheral blood. The receptor's source is a human donor with acute or convalescent COVID-19. The donor label of this sample is uncertain. The CDR3 region has the DNA TGTGCCAGCAGTTACGCAGGGGGCTCCTACAATGAGCAGTTCTTC. Translated, it gives CASSYAGGSYNEQFF.